Reported below is one TCR beta chain. In the study's own analysis: For nucleated cells, counts were estimated from reference gene primer amplification. Assay: immunoSEQ multiplex PCR; the TCRdb copy retains only in-frame clones and omits some. V, J and clone size reflect that table, while D and trimming were determined from the DNA. This sample has some 200,000 clones, with about four fifths found just once. The sample is drawn from a study of blood T cell repertoires in COVID-19. Study-level background: The study drew acute and convalescent COVID-19 samples from the United States, Italy and Spain. T cells, B-cell-depleted T cells, or PBMCs provided the cDNA or gDNA that served as material.

The length of the CDR3 is 16 residues. Per germline, CDR1 SNHLY and CDR2 FYNNEI. Trimming cost V 6 bases and J 12 bases; bases outside gene matches: 19. This chain uses TRBV2 with TRBJ2-1, with 8 bases lining up with TRBD1. Sequenced: peripheral blood. The receptor was derived from a woman in her forties or fifties with active or convalescent COVID-19. CDR3 nucleotide sequence: TGTGCCAGCAGGAAACAGGGGGAGCGACCCCGAGAAAGGCAGTTCTTC. Protein: CASRKQGERPRERQFF.